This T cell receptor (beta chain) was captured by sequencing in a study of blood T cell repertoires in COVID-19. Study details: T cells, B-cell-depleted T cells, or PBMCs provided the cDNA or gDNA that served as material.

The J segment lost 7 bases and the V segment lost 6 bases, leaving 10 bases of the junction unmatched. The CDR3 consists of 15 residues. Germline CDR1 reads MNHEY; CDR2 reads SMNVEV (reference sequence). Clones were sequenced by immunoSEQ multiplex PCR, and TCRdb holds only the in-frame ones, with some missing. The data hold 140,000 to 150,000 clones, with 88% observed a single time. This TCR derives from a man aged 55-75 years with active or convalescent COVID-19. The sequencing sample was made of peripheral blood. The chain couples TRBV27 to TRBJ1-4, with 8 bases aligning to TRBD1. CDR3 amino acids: CASRKGQASAEKLFF. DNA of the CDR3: TGTGCCAGCAGAAAGGGACAGGCCTCCGCTGAAAAACTGTTTTTT. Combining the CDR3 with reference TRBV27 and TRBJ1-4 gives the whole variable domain EAQVTQNPRYLITVTGKKLTVTCSQNMNHEYMSWYRQDPGLGLRQIYYSMNVEVTDKGDVPEGYKVSRKEKRNFPLILESPSPNQTSLYFCASRKGQASAEKLFFGSGTQLSVL.